The 20 T cell receptor beta chains given below trace back to one sample, sequenced in a study of blood T cells in healthy people across ages. A second roughly 7 to 11 cycle PCR used barcoded and J-beta primers. TCRdb independently ran MiXCR on the 5' RACE reads; one entry per CDR3 protein. The data hold some 880,000 distinct CDR3 sequences, with around 36% observed a single time. The sample was blood. These receptors all stem from a man between 18 and 29 years old in good health.

The chain links TRBV20-1 to TRBJ2-3, with 9 nucleotides matching TRBD1. CDR3 length: 14 residues. Germline CDR1 DFQATT, CDR2 SNEGSKA (reference sequence). The trim removed 2 bases at V and 9 bases at J, leaving 9 bases unmatched. DNA for the CDR3: TGCAGTGCTAGACCGGGACAGGGTTTGTCCACGCAGTATTTT. Translated: CSARPGQGLSTQYF.

V and J are TRBV3-1 and TRBJ2-7, with D possibly being TRBD2 (6 bases). Germline V gives CDR1 LGHDT, CDR2 YNNKEL (reference sequence). V lost 0 bases to trimming and J lost 4 bases, with 13 bases between them. The CDR3 extends over 15 amino acids. The CDR3 sequence: CASSQEPSGPYEQYF. The CDR3 region has the DNA TGTGCCAGCAGCCAAGAGCCCAGCGGGCCATACGAGCAGTACTTC.

This chain joins TRBV2 and TRBJ2-1; D call uncertain. The better agreement between TRBJ2-7 and the DNA end casts doubt on the J call. CDR3 length: 15 residues. CDR1 is SNHLY, CDR2 FYNNEI, per germline. The CDR3 DNA reads TGTGCCAGCAGTGAAGGGAAGATAACCGACAATGAGCAGTACTTC. Amino acids: CASSEGKITDNEQYF.

This clonotype was observed a handful of times. One end of the junction varies from germline; a read error may be responsible. The V and J genes are TRBV20-1 and TRBJ1-1, with 7 bases matching TRBD1. CDR3 length: 13 amino acids. Germline V gene data show CDR1 as DFQATT and CDR2 as SNEGSKA (reference sequence). CDR3 sequence reads: CSARDRENTEAFF. The CDR3 coding sequence is TGCAGTGCCAGAGACAGGGAAAACACTGAAGCTTTCTTT.

This chain uses TRBV12-3 or TRBV12-4 with TRBJ2-7; 7 bases are shared with TRBD1. The trim removed 10 bases at V and 7 bases at J, leaving 16 bases unmatched. This CDR3 spans 14 amino acids. CDR3 DNA: TGTGCCACCACTTGGTCAGGGGGTTACAATGAGCAGTACTTC. Amino acid sequence: CATTWSGGYNEQYF.

Notes on this clonotype: Germline and junction disagree at one end, which may indicate a read error. The chain carries TRBV11-2 and TRBJ2-1; D unclear. CDR1 and CDR2 from the germline V gene are SGHAT and FQNNGV. The CDR3 runs to 15 residues. CDR3 sequence (DNA): TGTGCCGGCAGCTTATTTGGTGGATCCTACAATGAGCAGTTCTTC. As protein: CAGSLFGGSYNEQFF.

This rearrangement joins TRBV6-5 to TRBJ1-2, with TRBD1 identical over 11 bases. Germline CDR1 is MNHEY and CDR2 is SVGAGI. V was pared by 0 bases and J by 4 bases, with 4 bases of the junction left unmatched. This CDR3 contains 16 residues. The DNA of the CDR3 is TGTGCCAGCAGTTACTCTCGGACAGGGGGCTCCTATGGCTACACCTTC. Its translation is CASSYSRTGGSYGYTF.

The CDR3 region is CASSYAGLKETQYF. The CDR3 bases are TGTGCCAGCAGTTACGCGGGGCTCAAAGAGACCCAGTACTTC. The gene calls are TRBV6-2 or TRBV6-3 and TRBJ2-5; weak D call: TRBD2 (6 bases). Germline V CDR1 and CDR2: MNHEY, SVGEGT. CDR3 length: 14 residues. The ends were cut back, 2 bases at V and 3 bases at J, with 10 bases in the middle.

This clonotype appeared a few times. CDR3 DNA: TGTGCCAGCAGCAAATGGGGCAGGGGGCTGGGGACTGAAGCTTTCTTT. Protein sequence: CASSKWGRGLGTEAFF. V is TRBV28 and J is TRBJ1-1; 8 nucleotides align to TRBD1. Trimming cost V 6 bases and J 5 bases; bases outside gene matches: 14. Germline CDR1 MDHEN, CDR2 SYDVKM. CDR3 length: 16 residues.

This sequence joins TRBV12-3 or TRBV12-4 and TRBJ2-5; D possibly corresponds to TRBD2 (5 bases). With 8 bases removed from V and 5 bases from J, the gap between germline ends came to 12 bases. This CDR3 is built from 12 residues. The DNA of the CDR3 is TGTGCCAGCGGCGAACGGAGGGAGACCCAGTACTTC. Translating gives CASGERRETQYF.

This sequence joins TRBV7-9 and TRBJ2-5; 7 positions agree with TRBD1. The CDR3 covers 15 residues. V lost 4 bases to trimming and J lost 11 bases; unmatched junction nucleotides: 16. Germline CDR1 is SEHNR and CDR2 is FQNEAQ (reference sequence). The CDR3 DNA reads TGTGCCAGCAGCTCCACCGGGACAGTACACAATGAGCAGTACTTC. As protein: CASSSTGTVHNEQYF.

This chain links TRBV6-5 with TRBJ2-2; the match to TRBD1 covers 8 bases. CDR1 and CDR2 from the germline V gene are MNHEY and SVGAGI. There are 15 residues in the CDR3. V was clipped by 1 base and J by 7 bases; unmatched bases: 5. The CDR3 coding sequence is TGTGCCAGCAGTTACTGGAAGACAGGGGTCGGGGAGCTGTTTTTT. As protein: CASSYWKTGVGELFF.

This clonotype appeared a few times. The chain links TRBV19 to TRBJ1-4; TRBD1 is a possible D gene (5 bases). The V gene lost 3 bases and the J gene lost 6 bases, with 8 bases spanning the gap. The V gene's germline CDR1 is LNHDA and CDR2 SQIVND (reference sequence). This CDR3 has 13 amino acids. CDR3 nucleotides: TGTGCCAGTAGTATCTCCAGGGATGAAAAACTGTTTTTT. Translated: CASSISRDEKLFF.

The chain couples TRBV7-6 to TRBJ1-1; D remains unclear. Germline V gene data show CDR1 as SGHVS and CDR2 as FNYEAQ. The length of the CDR3 is 22 residues. The ends were cut back, 4 bases at V and 0 bases at J, with 33 bases in the middle. The CDR3 DNA follows: TGTGCCAGCAGCTCCCAAGCCGGGTCTGGTGATCTTGAGGGTACGATGAACACTGAAGCTTTCTTT. This gives the protein CASSSQAGSGDLEGTMNTEAFF.

This clonotype was counted a few times. The rearrangement joins TRBV4-1 to TRBJ1-1; 9 positions match TRBD1. Unmatched junction bases numbered 2, after V lost 3 bases and J lost 0 bases. Germline CDR1 and CDR2: MGHRA and YSYEKL. CDR3 length: 15 residues. The CDR3 spells CASSQGTGLNTEAFF. The CDR3 nucleotides are TGCGCCAGCAGCCAGGGGACAGGGTTGAACACTGAAGCTTTCTTT.

This chain links TRBV4-2 with TRBJ1-6, with 9 nucleotides matching TRBD1. Germline-derived CDR1 and CDR2 are LGHNA and YNFKEQ. The CDR3 runs 15 residues. V dropped 7 bases and J dropped 8; count of bases not matched to a gene: 9. CDR3 sequence: CASNFRDREHSPLHF. Written as DNA, the CDR3 is TGTGCCAGCAACTTTAGGGACAGGGAACATTCACCCCTCCACTTT.

The chain combines TRBV7-2 with TRBJ1-6; D might be TRBD1 (5 bases). CDR1 is SGHTA, CDR2 FQGNSA, per germline. Trimming took 4 bases from V and 6 from J, leaving 22 bases between them. CDR3 length: 18 amino acids. The CDR3 region is CASSSEPPSGTVNSPLHF. For the CDR3, the DNA is TGTGCCAGCAGCTCCGAACCCCCTTCCGGGACGGTTAATTCACCCCTCCACTTT.

In regard to this clonotype: A much bigger clone sits one base away, suggesting this may be a read error. The V call is TRBV12-3 or TRBV12-4, the J call TRBJ1-2; D gene unclear. This CDR3 is built from 14 residues. V was clipped by 5 bases and J by 0 bases, with 10 bases between them. DNA of the CDR3: TGTGCCAGCAGTCCAGACACGGCTAACTATGGCTACACCTTC. Protein product: CASSPDTANYGYTF.

This clonotype has only a few counts. The chain is built from TRBV5-1 and TRBJ1-2; unclear D gene. Germline-derived CDR1 and CDR2 are SGHRS and YFSETQ. This CDR3 comprises 15 residues. The V end was cut by 4 bases, the J end by 4 bases, with 17 bases between. CDR3 bases: TGCGCCAGCAGCGCCGCCCAGGAACGTTTCTATGGCTACACCTTC. This translates into CASSAAQERFYGYTF.

The CDR3 nucleotides read TGCGCCAGCAGCCAACCCCCAAGGGTCAATGAGCAGTTCTTC. It encodes CASSQPPRVNEQFF. This chain uses TRBV4-1 with TRBJ2-1, with unresolved D. The CDR3 is 14 residues long. Trimming cost V 2 bases and J 6 bases, with 11 bases left between them. Germline V gene sequence: CDR1 MGHRA, CDR2 YSYEKL.